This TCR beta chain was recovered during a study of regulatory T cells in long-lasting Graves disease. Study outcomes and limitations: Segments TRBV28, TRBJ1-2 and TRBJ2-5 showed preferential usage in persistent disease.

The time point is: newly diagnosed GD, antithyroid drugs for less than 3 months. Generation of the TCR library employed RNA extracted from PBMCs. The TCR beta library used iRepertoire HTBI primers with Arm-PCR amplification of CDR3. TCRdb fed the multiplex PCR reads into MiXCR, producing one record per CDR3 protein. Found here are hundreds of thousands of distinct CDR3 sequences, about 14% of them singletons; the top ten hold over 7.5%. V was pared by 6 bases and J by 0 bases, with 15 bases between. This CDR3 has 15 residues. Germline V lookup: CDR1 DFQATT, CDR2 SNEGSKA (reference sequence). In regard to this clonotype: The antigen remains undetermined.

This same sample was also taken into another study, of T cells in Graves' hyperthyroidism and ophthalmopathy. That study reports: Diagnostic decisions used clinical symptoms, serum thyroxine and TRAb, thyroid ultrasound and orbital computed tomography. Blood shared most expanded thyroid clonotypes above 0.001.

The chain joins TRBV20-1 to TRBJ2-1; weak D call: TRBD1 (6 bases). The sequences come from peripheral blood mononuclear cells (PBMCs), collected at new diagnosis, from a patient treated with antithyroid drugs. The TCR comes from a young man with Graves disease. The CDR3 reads CSAPHRESSYNEQFF. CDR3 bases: TGCAGTGCACCACACAGGGAGAGCTCCTACAATGAGCAGTTCTTC.